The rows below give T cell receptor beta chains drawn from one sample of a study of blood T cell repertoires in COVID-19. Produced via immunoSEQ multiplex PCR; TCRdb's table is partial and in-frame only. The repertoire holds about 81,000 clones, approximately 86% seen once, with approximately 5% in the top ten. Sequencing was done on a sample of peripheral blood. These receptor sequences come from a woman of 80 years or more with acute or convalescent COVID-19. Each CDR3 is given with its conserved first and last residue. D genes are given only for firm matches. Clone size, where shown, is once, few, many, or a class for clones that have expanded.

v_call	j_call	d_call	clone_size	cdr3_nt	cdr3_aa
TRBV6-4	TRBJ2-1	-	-	TGTGCCAGCAGCCCCGCAGGTAGAGGGATTGGTGAGCAGTTCTTC	CASSPAGRGIGEQFF
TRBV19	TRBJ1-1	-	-	TGTGCCAGTAGTATAATCTCGCAGGGATACACTGAAGCTTTCTTT	CASSIISQGYTEAFF
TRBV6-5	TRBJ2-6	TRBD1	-	TGTGCCAGCAACGGACAGGGGATAGGGGCCAACGTCCTGACTTTC	CASNGQGIGANVLTF
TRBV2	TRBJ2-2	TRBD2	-	TGTGCCAGCAGCGACAGGACTAGCGGGAGTTATACCGGGGAGCTGTTTTTT	CASSDRTSGSYTGELFF
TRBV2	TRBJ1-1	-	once	TGTGCCAGCGCCGAGTTGGCGGACACTGAAGCTTTCTTT	CASAELADTEAFF
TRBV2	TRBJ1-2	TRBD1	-	TGTGCCAGCAGTGAAACAGGACAGGGTTATGGCTACACCTTC	CASSETGQGYGYTF
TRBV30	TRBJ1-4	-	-	TGTGCCTGGAGTGTAGGGAAGGGAGGTGAAAAACTGTTTTTT	CAWSVGKGGEKLFF
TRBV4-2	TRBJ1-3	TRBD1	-	TGTGCCAGCAGCCAAGGGGACAGGGAGGGAAACACCATATATTTT	CASSQGDREGNTIYF
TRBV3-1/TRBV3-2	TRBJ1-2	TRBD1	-	TGTGCCAGCAACCGACAGGGGGAAGGACGTGGCTACACCTTC	CASNRQGEGRGYTF
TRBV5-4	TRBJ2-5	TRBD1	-	TGTGCCAGCAGCTTGGAGGGACAGCAAGAGACCCAGTACTTC	CASSLEGQQETQYF
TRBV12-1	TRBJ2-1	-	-	TGTGCCAGCACCCCACCCGGGGGGGAAGTATCCAATGAGCAGTTCTTC	CASTPPGGEVSNEQFF
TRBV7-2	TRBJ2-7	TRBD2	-	TGTGCCAGCAGCTTAGACGCTAGCGGGACCCCCTACGAGCAGTACTTC	CASSLDASGTPYEQYF
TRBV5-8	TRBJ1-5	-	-	TGTGCCAGCAGCTTGAGTAGTATTTCAGGGAATCAGCCCCAGCATTTT	CASSLSSISGNQPQHF
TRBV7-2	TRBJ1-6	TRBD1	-	TGTGCCAGCAGCTTAGACAGGGGAGAAATCGAACCCCTCCACTTT	CASSLDRGEIEPLHF
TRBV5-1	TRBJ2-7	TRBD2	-	TGCGCCAGCAGCCCCCCGGGGGGTCGGGAGCAGTACTTC	CASSPPGGREQYF
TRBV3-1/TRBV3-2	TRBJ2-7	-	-	TGTGCCAGCAGCCAAAGCGGTTACGAGCAGTACTTC	CASSQSGYEQYF
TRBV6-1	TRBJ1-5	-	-	TGTGCCAGCAGCCGTCCGGGAGGGGGGGAGCCCCAGCATTTT	CASSRPGGGEPQHF
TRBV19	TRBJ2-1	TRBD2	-	TGTGCCAGTAGTAGCCTAGCGGGAGCTTACAATGAGCAGTTCTTC	CASSSLAGAYNEQFF
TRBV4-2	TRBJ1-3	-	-	TGTGCCAGCAGCCAGAGGTCAGACAGTTACGGAAACACCATATATTTT	CASSQRSDSYGNTIYF
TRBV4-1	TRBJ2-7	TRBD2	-	TGCGCCAGCAGCCATGGGACTAGCGGGGTCTACGAGCAGTACTTC	CASSHGTSGVYEQYF
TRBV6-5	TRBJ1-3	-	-	TGTGCCCTGGGCCCAGGGATCTCTGGAAACACCATATATTTT	CALGPGISGNTIYF
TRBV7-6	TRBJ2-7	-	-	TGTGCCAGCAGCTTTTTATCTAGGGGGGCGCGGGAGGAGCAGTACTTC	CASSFLSRGAREEQYF
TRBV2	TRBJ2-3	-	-	TGTGCCAGCAGGGTTGCGGGGTATTTCACAGATACGCAGTATTTT	CASRVAGYFTDTQYF
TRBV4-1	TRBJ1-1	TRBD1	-	TGCGCCAGCAGATCGGGACAGCGGAACACTGAAGCTTTCTTT	CASRSGQRNTEAFF
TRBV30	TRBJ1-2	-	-	TGTGCCTGCGCCAGGACAGTCAACTATGGCTACACCTTC	CACARTVNYGYTF
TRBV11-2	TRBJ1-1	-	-	TGTGCCAGCAGCCCTAGGGGTTACACTGAAGCTTTCTTT	CASSPRGYTEAFF
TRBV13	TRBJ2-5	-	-	TGTGCCAGCAGCAAATCAGTCCAGGGTGTGGAGACCCAGTACTTC	CASSKSVQGVETQYF
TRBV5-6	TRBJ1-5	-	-	TGTGCCAGCAGCTTGGGTCAGGGGCTACAGCCCCAGCATTTT	CASSLGQGLQPQHF
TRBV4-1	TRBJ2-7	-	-	TGCGCCAGCAGCCAGGACAGTTTCGCCGGGACCAGGTCCTACGAGCAGTACTTC	CASSQDSFAGTRSYEQYF
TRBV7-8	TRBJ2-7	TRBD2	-	TGTGCCAGCAGCTTAGGCCTAGCGGGAGCGGGGGAGCAGTACTTC	CASSLGLAGAGEQYF
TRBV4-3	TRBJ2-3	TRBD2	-	TGCGCCAGCAGCCAAGAAGGTCGGAATAGCGGGGGACGAAGCACAGATACGCAGTATTTT	CASSQEGRNSGGRSTDTQYF
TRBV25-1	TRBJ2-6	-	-	TGTGCCAGCAGTGGACGGGTAAACTCTGGGGCCAACGTCCTGACTTTC	CASSGRVNSGANVLTF
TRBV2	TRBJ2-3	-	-	TGTGCCAGCAGTGGGTCGTCAGGGGGAGGAGGTACGCAGTATTTT	CASSGSSGGGGTQYF
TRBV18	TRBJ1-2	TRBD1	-	TGTGCCAGCTCACCACCGGGACAGGGGTTCGGCTATGGCTACACCTTC	CASSPPGQGFGYGYTF
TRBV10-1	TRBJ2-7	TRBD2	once	TGCGCCAGCAGTGCTAGCGGAACCTACGAGCAGTACTTC	CASSASGTYEQYF
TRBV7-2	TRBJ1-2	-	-	TGTGCCAGCAGCTTAGAAGGGTCAGCGGGGGGCTACACCTTC	CASSLEGSAGGYTF
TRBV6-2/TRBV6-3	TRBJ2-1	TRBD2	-	TGTGCCAGCAGTTCAAGCGGGGGGGCATACAATGAGCAGTTCTTC	CASSSSGGAYNEQFF
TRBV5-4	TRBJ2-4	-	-	TGTGCCAGCAGCTCAGGACACAAAAACATTCAGTACTTC	CASSSGHKNIQYF
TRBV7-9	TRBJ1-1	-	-	TGTGCCAGCAGCTTAAGAACAGGACCTATGAACACTGAAGCTTTCTTT	CASSLRTGPMNTEAFF
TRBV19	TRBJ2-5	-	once	TGTGCCAGTAGTATTCAGGGTGAGACCCAGTACTTC	CASSIQGETQYF
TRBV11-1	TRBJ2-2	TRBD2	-	TGTGCCAGCAGCTACATCGGGACTAGCGGGGGCGGGGAGCTGTTTTTT	CASSYIGTSGGGELFF
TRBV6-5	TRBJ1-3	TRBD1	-	TGTGCCAGCAGTTACGACAGGGGGCTCGCTGGAAACACCATATATTTT	CASSYDRGLAGNTIYF
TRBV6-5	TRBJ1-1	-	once	TGTGCCAGCAGTTTGTCGGGGGGCACTGAAGCTTTCTTT	CASSLSGGTEAFF
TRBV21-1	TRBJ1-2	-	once	TGTGCCAGCAGCAAAGGGGGCGGCAGGTATTTTAATGGCTACACCTTC	CASSKGGGRYFNGYTF
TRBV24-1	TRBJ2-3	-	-	TGTGCCACCAGTGACCGCGGAGTCCAGTATTTT	CATSDRGVQYF
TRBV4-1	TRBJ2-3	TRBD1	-	TGCGCCAGCAGCCAAGATGATGGGGAAGGGGGCGCAGATACGCAGTATTTT	CASSQDDGEGGADTQYF
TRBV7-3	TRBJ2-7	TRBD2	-	TGTGCCAGCAGCCCACGGACTAGCGGGACTCAGTACTTC	CASSPRTSGTQYF
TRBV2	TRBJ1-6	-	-	TGTGCCAGCAGCTTGGACAGTGTCAATTCACCCCTCCACTTT	CASSLDSVNSPLHF
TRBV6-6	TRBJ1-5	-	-	TGTGCCAGCAATAAGGGGAATAGCAATCAGCCCCAGCATTTT	CASNKGNSNQPQHF
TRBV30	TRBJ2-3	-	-	TGTGCCTGGAGTGTACTGAAGGGACATTCGAGCACAGATACGCAGTATTTT	CAWSVLKGHSSTDTQYF
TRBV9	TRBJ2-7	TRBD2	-	TGTGCCAGCAGCCCAGGGACTAGCGGGTGGCACGAGCAGTACTTC	CASSPGTSGWHEQYF
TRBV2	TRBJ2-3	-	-	TGTGCCAGCAGTGAATTTGTCTTCACAGATACGCAGTATTTT	CASSEFVFTDTQYF
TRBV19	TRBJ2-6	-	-	TGTGCCAGTAGTATAGAGGGGCCTGGGGCCAACGTCCTGACTTTC	CASSIEGPGANVLTF
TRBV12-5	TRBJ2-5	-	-	TGTGCTAGTGGTTTGGGACAGGGGACTACTTCGGAGACCCAGTACTTC	CASGLGQGTTSETQYF